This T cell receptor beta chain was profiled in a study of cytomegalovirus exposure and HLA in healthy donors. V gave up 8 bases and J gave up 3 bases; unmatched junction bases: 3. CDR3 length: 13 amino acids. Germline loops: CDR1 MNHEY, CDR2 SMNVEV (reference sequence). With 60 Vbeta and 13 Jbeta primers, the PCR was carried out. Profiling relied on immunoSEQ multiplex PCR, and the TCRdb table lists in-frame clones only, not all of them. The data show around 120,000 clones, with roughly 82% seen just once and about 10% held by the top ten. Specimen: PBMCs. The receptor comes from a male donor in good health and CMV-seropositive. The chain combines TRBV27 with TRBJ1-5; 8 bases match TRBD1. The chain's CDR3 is CASGTGDNQPQHF. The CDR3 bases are TGTGCCAGCGGGACAGGAGACAATCAGCCCCAGCATTTT.